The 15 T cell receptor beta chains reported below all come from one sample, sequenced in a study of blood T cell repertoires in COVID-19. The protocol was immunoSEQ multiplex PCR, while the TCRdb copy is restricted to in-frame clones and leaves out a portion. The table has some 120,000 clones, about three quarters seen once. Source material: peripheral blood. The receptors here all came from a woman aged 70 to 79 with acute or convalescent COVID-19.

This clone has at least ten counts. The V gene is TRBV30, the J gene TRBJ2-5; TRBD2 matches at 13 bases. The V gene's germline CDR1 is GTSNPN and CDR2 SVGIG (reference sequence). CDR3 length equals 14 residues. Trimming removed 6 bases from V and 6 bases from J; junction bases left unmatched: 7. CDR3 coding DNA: TGTGCCTGTGACGGACTAGCGGGAGAGCAGACCCAGTACTTC. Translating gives CACDGLAGEQTQYF.

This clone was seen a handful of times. CDR3 in amino acids: CASSFGPNTGELFF. CDR3 sequence (DNA): TGTGCCAGCAGCTTTGGGCCGAACACCGGGGAGCTGTTTTTT. The genes are TRBV7-2 and TRBJ2-2; no clear D gene. The CDR3 consists of 14 residues. Germline V gene data show CDR1 as SGHTA and CDR2 as FQGNSA. Trimming cost V 3 bases and J 0 bases, with 5 bases left between them.

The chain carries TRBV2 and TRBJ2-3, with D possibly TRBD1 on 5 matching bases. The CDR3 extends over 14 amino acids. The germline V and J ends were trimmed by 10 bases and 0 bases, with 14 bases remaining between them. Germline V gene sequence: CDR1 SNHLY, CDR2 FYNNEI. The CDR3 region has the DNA TGTGCCACCAGAGGTGGGGCTAGCACAGATACGCAGTATTTT. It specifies CATRGGASTDTQYF.

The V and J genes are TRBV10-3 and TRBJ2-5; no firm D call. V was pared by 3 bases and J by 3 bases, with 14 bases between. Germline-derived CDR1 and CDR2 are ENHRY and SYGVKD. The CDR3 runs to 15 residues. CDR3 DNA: TGTGCCATCAGTGATAGCAGATCCTTAAAAGAGACCCAGTACTTC. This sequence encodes CAISDSRSLKETQYF.

This chain's CDR3 is CASSEEVRGADTQYF. The CDR3 bases are TGCGCCAGCAGTGAGGAGGTCAGGGGGGCAGATACGCAGTATTTT. V is TRBV10-1 and J is TRBJ2-3, with D possibly matching TRBD1 (7 bases). Trimming took 2 bases from V and 4 from J, leaving 13 bases between them. Germline V gene lookup returns CDR1 WNHNN and CDR2 SYGVQD (reference sequence). The CDR3 is 15 amino acids.

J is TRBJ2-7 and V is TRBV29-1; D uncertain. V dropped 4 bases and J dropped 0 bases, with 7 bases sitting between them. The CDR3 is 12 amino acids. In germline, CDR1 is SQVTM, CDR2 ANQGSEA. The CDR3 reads CSVGESSYEQYF. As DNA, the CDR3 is TGCAGCGTTGGTGAGAGCTCCTACGAGCAGTACTTC.

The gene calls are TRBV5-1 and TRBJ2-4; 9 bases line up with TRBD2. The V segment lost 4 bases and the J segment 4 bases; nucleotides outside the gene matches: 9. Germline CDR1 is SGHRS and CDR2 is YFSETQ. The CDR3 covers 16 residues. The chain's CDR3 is CASSALPSGGKNIQYF. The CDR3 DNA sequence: TGCGCCAGCAGCGCATTACCAAGCGGGGGGAAAAACATTCAGTACTTC.

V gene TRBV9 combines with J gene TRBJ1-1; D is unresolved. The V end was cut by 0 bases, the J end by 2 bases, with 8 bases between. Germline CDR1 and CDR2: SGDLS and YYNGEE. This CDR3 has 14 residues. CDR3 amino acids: CASSVGPSNTEAFF. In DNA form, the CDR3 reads TGTGCCAGCAGCGTAGGGCCCAGTAACACTGAAGCTTTCTTT.

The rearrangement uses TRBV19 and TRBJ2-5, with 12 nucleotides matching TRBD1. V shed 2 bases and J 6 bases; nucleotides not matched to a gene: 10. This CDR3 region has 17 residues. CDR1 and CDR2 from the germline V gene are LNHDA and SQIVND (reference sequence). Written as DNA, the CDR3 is TGTGCCAGTAGTATAACCCTGGGACAGGGGGCCAGGAAGACCCAGTACTTC. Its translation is CASSITLGQGARKTQYF.

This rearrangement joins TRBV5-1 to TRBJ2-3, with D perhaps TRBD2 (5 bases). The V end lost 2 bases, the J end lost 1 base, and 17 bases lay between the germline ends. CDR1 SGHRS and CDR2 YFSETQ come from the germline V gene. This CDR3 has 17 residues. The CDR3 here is CASSFDTARVRTDTQYF. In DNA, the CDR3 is TGCGCCAGCAGCTTTGATACAGCGAGGGTTCGCACAGATACGCAGTATTTT.

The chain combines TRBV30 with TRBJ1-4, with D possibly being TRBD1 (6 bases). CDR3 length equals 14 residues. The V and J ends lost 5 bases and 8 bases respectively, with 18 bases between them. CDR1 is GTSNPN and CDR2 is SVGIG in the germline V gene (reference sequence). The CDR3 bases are TGTGCCTGGTTACGTCCGGGACATCGAGAAAAACTGTTTTTT. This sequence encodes CAWLRPGHREKLFF.

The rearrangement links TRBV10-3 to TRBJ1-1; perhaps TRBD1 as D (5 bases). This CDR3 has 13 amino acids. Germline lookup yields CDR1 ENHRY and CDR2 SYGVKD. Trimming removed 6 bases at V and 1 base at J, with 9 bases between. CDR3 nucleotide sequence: TGTGCCATCAGGCGGGGGGAGAACACTGAAGCTTTCTTT. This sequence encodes CAIRRGENTEAFF.

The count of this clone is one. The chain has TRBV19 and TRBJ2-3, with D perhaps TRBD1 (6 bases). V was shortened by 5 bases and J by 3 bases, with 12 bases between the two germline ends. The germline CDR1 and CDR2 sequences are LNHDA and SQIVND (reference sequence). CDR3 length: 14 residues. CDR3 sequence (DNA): TGTGCCAGTAGTCAAATGACAGGTACAGATACGCAGTATTTT. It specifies CASSQMTGTDTQYF.

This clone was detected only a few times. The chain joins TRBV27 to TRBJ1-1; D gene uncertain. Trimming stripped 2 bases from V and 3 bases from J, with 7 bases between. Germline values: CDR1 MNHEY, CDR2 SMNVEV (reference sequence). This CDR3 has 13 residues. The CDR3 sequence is CASSLTRDTEAFF. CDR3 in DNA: TGTGCCAGCAGTTTAACCCGGGACACTGAAGCTTTCTTT.

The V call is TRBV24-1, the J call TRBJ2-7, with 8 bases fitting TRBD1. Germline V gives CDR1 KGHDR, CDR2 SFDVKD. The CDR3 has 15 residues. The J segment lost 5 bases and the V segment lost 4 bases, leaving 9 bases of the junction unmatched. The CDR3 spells CATSDSGGALDEQYF. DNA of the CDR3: TGTGCCACCAGTGACTCAGGGGGCGCGCTCGACGAGCAGTACTTC.